Listed here is a single TCR beta chain. The PCR contained 60 Vbeta and 13 Jbeta primers. Measured with immunoSEQ multiplex PCR; TCRdb has only the in-frame clones, and not every one. The table includes 100,000 to 150,000 clones, 83% detected once. This sample is drawn from a study of cytomegalovirus exposure and HLA in healthy donors. What was sequenced was PBMCs. The sequence derives from a girl aged 2 to 9 in good health and CMV-seronegative.

CDR3 nucleotide sequence: TGTGCCAGCAGCCGACTAGGCGAGACCCAGTACTTC. It is translated as CASSRLGETQYF. The chain couples TRBV11-2 to TRBJ2-5, with D possibly TRBD2 on 6 matching bases. Germline-derived CDR1 and CDR2 are SGHAT and FQNNGV. The ends were cut back, 5 bases at V and 5 bases at J, with 9 bases in the middle. This CDR3 is 12 amino acids long.